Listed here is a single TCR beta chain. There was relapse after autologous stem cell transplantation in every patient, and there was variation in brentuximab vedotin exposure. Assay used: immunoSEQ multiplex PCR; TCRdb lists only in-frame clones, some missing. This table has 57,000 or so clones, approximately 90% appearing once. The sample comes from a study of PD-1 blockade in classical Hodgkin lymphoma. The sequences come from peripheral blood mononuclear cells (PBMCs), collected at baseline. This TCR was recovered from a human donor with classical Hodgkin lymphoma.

CDR3 protein: CASSGAYNEQFF. The CDR3 DNA follows: TGTGCCAGCAGCGGGGCGTACAATGAGCAGTTCTTC. V and J are TRBV5-4 and TRBJ2-1, with a possible D match to TRBD1 (5 bases). The length of the CDR3 is 12 residues. Germline V gene sequence: CDR1 SGHNT, CDR2 YYREEE (reference sequence). Trimming took 4 bases from V and 4 from J, leaving 6 bases between them.